A single sample is the source of the 15 T cell receptor beta chains below, sequenced in a study of radiation and T cells in renal cell carcinoma. Some clones are missing from TCRdb's copy, which holds only in-frame ones; the method was immunoSEQ multiplex PCR. Of about 8,900 clones in the sample, over 55% were seen once. Treatment indicated: treatment-naive control, cytoreductive nephrectomy. Source: tumor tissue, taken from a patient whose treatment was nephrectomy without radiotherapy. These receptors were obtained from a man between 60 and 70 years old with renal cell carcinoma.

This clone showed up just once. The chain uses TRBV18 and TRBJ2-7, with a tentative D call TRBD1 (5 bases). The CDR3 totals 16 residues. In germline, CDR1 is KGHSH, CDR2 LQKENI. V was trimmed by 6 bases and J by 2 bases, leaving 20 bases between them. The CDR3 protein is CASSRPGRQGTYEQYF. Written as DNA, the CDR3 is TGTGCCAGCTCCCGACCGGGTAGGCAGGGTACCTACGAGCAGTACTTC.

This clone occurred once. This chain links TRBV13 with TRBJ2-1, with 10 bases lining up with TRBD2. This CDR3 contains 18 residues. Germline V lookup: CDR1 PRHDT, CDR2 FYEKMQ (reference sequence). V shed 3 bases and J 1 base; nucleotides not matched to a gene: 9. CDR3 residues: CASSFSLAGEASYNEQFF. DNA of the CDR3: TGTGCCAGCAGCTTCAGCCTAGCGGGAGAGGCGTCCTACAATGAGCAGTTCTTC.

The chain recombines TRBV28 with TRBJ2-4; D call uncertain. Germline loops: CDR1 MDHEN, CDR2 SYDVKM. This CDR3 contains 15 residues. With 3 bases removed from V and 1 base from J, the gap between germline ends came to 10 bases. The CDR3 spells CASSFGAYAKNIQYF. In DNA, the CDR3 is TGTGCCAGCAGTTTTGGCGCGTATGCCAAAAACATTCAGTACTTC.

By sample share, this clone is medium-sized. The rearrangement joins TRBV30 to TRBJ1-6; D is possibly TRBD1 (6 bases). Trimming left V 3 bases short and J 3 bases short, with 12 bases between. CDR3 size: 15 residues. The germline CDR1 and CDR2 sequences are GTSNPN and SVGIG (reference sequence). The DNA for the CDR3 is TGTGCCTGGAGGGTGGACAGCAGCTATAATTCACCCCTCCACTTT. Its protein is CAWRVDSSYNSPLHF.

V gene TRBV29-1 combines with J gene TRBJ2-7; no firm D call. The germline CDR1 and CDR2 sequences are SQVTM and ANQGSEA. CDR3 length: 11 amino acids. With 5 bases removed from V and 0 bases from J, the gap between germline ends came to 5 bases. CDR3: CSVTSSYEQYF. The CDR3 DNA reads as TGCAGCGTTACAAGCTCCTACGAGCAGTACTTC.

Within the sample, this clone is large. The chain employs TRBV28 and TRBJ1-5; D is unresolved. Germline V gives CDR1 MDHEN, CDR2 SYDVKM. With 6 bases removed from V and 0 bases from J, the gap between germline ends came to 9 bases. This CDR3 has 14 amino acids. CDR3 residues: CASRLGSSNQPQHF. DNA of the CDR3: TGTGCCAGCAGACTGGGTTCTAGCAATCAGCCCCAGCATTTT.

Only a few counts were recorded for this clone. This chain links TRBV14 with TRBJ1-1, with D tentatively TRBD1 (5 bases). Per the germline V gene, CDR1 is SGHDN and CDR2 is FVKESK. Trimming removed 4 bases at V and 0 bases at J, with 9 bases between. CDR3 length equals 14 residues. CDR3 DNA: TGTGCCAGCAGCCTCCAGGGAATGAACACTGAAGCTTTCTTT. As protein: CASSLQGMNTEAFF.

This clone was observed a few times. The CDR3 region is CATSSGGQGGGYTF. CDR3 nucleotides: TGTGCCACCAGCAGTGGAGGCCAGGGGGGTGGCTACACCTTC. The chain recombines TRBV15 with TRBJ1-2, with TRBD1 matching over 7 bases. Per the germline V gene, CDR1 is LNHNV and CDR2 is YYDKDF (reference sequence). The CDR3 contains 14 residues. V gave up 3 bases and J gave up 7 bases; unmatched junction bases: 8.

This clone has more than one count but fewer than ten. This chain connects TRBV14 to TRBJ1-1; possibly TRBD1 for D (6 bases). V lost 6 bases and J lost 11, with 22 bases in between. Germline loops: CDR1 SGHDN, CDR2 FVKESK. The CDR3 has 14 amino acids. The DNA for the CDR3 is TGTGCCAGCAGGCCGCCGGGAGGGGGTAATTCGGCTTTCTTT. It is translated as CASRPPGGGNSAFF.

The rearrangement uses TRBV4-1 and TRBJ1-5; 8 nucleotides agree with TRBD1. V gave up 4 bases and J gave up 7 bases; unmatched junction bases: 12. CDR1 MGHRA and CDR2 YSYEKL come from the germline V gene. CDR3 length: 16 residues. DNA of the CDR3: TGCGCCAGCAGCCCATGGGCAGGGGGCCAGGAACAGCCCCAGCATTTT. It codes for CASSPWAGGQEQPQHF.

The rearrangement uses TRBV5-1 and TRBJ1-4, with 9 bases lining up with TRBD1. V shed 3 bases and J 4 bases; nucleotides not matched to a gene: 4. Germline assignment: CDR1 SGHRS and CDR2 YFSETQ. The CDR3 is 15 residues long. In nucleotides, the CDR3 is TGCGCCAGCAGCTCAGGACAGGGGTATAATGAAAAACTGTTTTTT. It encodes CASSSGQGYNEKLFF.

The chain uses TRBV6-5 and TRBJ1-1; D is unclear. The CDR3 is 15 amino acids. Germline loops: CDR1 MNHEY, CDR2 SVGAGI. The V end lost 0 bases, the J end lost 3 bases, and 11 bases lay between the germline ends. The CDR3 loop is CASSYSTGEDTEAFF. CDR3 sequence (DNA): TGTGCCAGCAGTTACTCGACCGGGGAGGACACTGAAGCTTTCTTT.

The rearrangement links TRBV29-1 to TRBJ1-2; 8 nucleotides line up with TRBD1. CDR1 is SQVTM, CDR2 ANQGSEA, per germline. The CDR3 is made up of 12 amino acids. With V trimmed by 6 bases and J by 7 bases, 7 bases remained unmatched. The CDR3 DNA is TGCAGCGTGCAAGGACAGGGTTCTGGCTACACCTTC. It translates to CSVQGQGSGYTF.

This rearrangement joins TRBV2 to TRBJ2-3; D is ambiguous. V shed 2 bases and J shed 4 bases, with 13 bases lying between them. Germline CDR1 SNHLY, CDR2 FYNNEI. This CDR3 is built from 15 residues. The CDR3 is CASSESVGSADTQYF. CDR3 in DNA: TGTGCCAGCAGTGAAAGTGTAGGAAGTGCAGATACGCAGTATTTT.

This clone was observed a handful of times. The chain carries TRBV28 and TRBJ1-1, with D unclear. The length of the CDR3 is 12 residues. With 2 bases removed from V and 3 bases from J, the gap between germline ends came to 4 bases. Germline-derived CDR1 and CDR2 are MDHEN and SYDVKM. The CDR3 sequence: CASSLDYTEAFF. The CDR3 DNA reads TGTGCCAGCAGTTTAGATTACACTGAAGCTTTCTTT. Supplemented by reference TRBV28 and TRBJ1-1, the full variable domain reads DVKVTQSSRYLVKRTGEKVFLECVQDMDHENMFWYRQDPGLGLRLIYFSYDVKMKEKGDIPEGYSVSREKKERFSLILESASTNQTSMYLCASSLDYTEAFFGQGTRLTVV.